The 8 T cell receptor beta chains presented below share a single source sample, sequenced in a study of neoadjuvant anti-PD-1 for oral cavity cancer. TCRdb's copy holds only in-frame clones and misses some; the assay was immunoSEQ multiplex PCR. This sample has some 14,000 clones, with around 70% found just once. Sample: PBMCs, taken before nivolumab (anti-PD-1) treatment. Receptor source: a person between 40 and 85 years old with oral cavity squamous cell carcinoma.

CDR3 protein: CASSEESGAPPNEQFF. The CDR3 DNA reads TGTGCCAGCAGTGAGGAGTCGGGCGCCCCCCCCAATGAGCAGTTCTTC. The rearrangement uses TRBV6-1 and TRBJ2-1; no definite D call. Germline values: CDR1 MNHNS, CDR2 SASEGT. V lost 3 bases to trimming and J lost 6 bases, with 18 bases between them. CDR3 length: 16 residues.

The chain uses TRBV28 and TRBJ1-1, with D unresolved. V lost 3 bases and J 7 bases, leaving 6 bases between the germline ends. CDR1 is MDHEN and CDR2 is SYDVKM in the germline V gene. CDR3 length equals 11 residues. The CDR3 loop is CASSLEFEAFF. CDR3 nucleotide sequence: TGTGCCAGCAGTTTGGAATTTGAAGCTTTCTTT.

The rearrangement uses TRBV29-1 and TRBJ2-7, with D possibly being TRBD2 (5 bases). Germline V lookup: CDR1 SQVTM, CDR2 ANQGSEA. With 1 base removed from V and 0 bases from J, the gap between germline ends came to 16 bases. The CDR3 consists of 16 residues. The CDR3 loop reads CSVEGSTGMGSYEQYF. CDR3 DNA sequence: TGCAGCGTTGAAGGGTCCACGGGGATGGGCTCCTACGAGCAGTACTTC.

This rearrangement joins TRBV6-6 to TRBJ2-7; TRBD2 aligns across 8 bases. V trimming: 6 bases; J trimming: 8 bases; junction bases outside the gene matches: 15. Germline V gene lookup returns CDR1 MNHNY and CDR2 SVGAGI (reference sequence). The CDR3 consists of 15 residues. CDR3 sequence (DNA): TGTGCCAGCAGCCTGGTGGCGGGAGGCATTTCTCAGCAGTACTTC. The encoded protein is CASSLVAGGISQQYF.

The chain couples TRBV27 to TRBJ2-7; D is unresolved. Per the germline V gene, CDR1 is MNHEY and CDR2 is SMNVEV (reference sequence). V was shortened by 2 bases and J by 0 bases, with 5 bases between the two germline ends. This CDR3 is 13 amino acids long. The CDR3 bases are TGTGCCAGCAGTTTAGTGAGCTCCTACGAGCAGTACTTC. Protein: CASSLVSSYEQYF.

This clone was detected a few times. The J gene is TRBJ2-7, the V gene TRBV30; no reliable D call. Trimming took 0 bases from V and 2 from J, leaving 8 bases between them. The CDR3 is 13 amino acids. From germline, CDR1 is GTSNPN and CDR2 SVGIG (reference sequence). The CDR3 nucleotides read TGTGCCTGGAGTGTACCTGGGACCTACGAGCAGTACTTC. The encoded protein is CAWSVPGTYEQYF. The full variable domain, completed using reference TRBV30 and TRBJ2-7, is SQTIHQWPATLVQPVGSPLSLECTVEGTSNPNLYWYRQAAGRGLQLLFYSVGIGQISSEVPQNLSASRPQDRQFILSSKKLLLSDSGFYLCAWSVPGTYEQYFGPGTRLTVT.

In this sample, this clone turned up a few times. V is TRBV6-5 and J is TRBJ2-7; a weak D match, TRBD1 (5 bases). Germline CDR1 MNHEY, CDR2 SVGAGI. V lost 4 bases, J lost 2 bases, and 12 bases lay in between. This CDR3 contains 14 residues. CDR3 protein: CASSFGHRTYEQYF. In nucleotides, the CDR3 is TGTGCCAGCAGTTTTGGACATCGGACCTACGAGCAGTACTTC.

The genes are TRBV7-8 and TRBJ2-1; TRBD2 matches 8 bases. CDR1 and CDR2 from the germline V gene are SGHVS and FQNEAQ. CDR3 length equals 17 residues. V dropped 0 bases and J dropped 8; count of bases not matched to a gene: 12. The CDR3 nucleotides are TGTGCCAGCAGCTTAGCGAGGAGCGGGGGCGCAGGCTATGAGCAGTTCTTC. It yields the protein CASSLARSGGAGYEQFF.